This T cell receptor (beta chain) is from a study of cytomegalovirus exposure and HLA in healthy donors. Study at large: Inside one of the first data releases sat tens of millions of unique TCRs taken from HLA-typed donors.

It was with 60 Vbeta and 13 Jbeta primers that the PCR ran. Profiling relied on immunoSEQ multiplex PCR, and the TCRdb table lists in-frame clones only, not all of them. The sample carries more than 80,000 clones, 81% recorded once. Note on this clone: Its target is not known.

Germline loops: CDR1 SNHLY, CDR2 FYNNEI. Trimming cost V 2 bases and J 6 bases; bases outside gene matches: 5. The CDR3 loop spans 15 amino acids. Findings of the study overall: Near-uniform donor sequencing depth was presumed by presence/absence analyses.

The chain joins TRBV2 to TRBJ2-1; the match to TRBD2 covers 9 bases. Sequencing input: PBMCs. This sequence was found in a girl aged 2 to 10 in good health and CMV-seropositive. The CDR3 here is CASSERVSGSNEQFF. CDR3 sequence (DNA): TGTGCCAGCAGTGAAAGGGTTAGCGGGAGCAATGAGCAGTTCTTC.